This entry lists 23 T cell receptor beta chains sequenced from one sample in a study of response to subunit inactivated influenza vaccine. One entry per CDR3 protein, called by TCRdb with MiXCR from the RT-PCR reads. The table has approximately 530,000 distinct CDR3 sequences, roughly 8.2% seen once. Specimen: PBMCs from blood, collected 23 to 25 months after vaccination. All receptors come from a man aged 50-75 years who received an inactivated influenza vaccine.

This clonotype was seen only a few times. V gene TRBV28 combines with J gene TRBJ2-7; 7 nucleotides match TRBD2. The V gene's germline CDR1 is MDHEN and CDR2 SYDVKM. Trimming took 6 bases from V and 3 from J; bases not matched to a gene: 8. The CDR3 length is 14 residues. The CDR3, as DNA: TGTGCCAGCAGCGATCCAGCGGGATTCTACGAGCAGTACTTC. Its translation is CASSDPAGFYEQYF.

The V gene is TRBV2, the J gene TRBJ2-1; 14 bases are shared with TRBD2. The CDR3 loop spans 19 amino acids. Germline V gene lookup returns CDR1 SNHLY and CDR2 FYNNEI. The ends lost 6 bases at V and 9 bases at J; junction bases unmatched: 19. The CDR3 DNA follows: TGTGCCAGCAGGGAGCATGGGACTAGCGGGAGAACCCTTCCAGCTGAGCAGTTCTTC. Protein product: CASREHGTSGRTLPAEQFF.

The chain recombines TRBV20-1 with TRBJ2-7; 7 bases match TRBD2. Per the germline V gene, CDR1 is DFQATT and CDR2 is SNEGSKA (reference sequence). Losses at the gene ends were 3 bases for V and 9 bases for J; bases not matched to a gene: 17. This CDR3 spans 15 amino acids. In DNA form, the CDR3 reads TGCAGTGCTAGTCAACGGTACGGGACTATATACTTGCAGTACTTC. Its protein product is CSASQRYGTIYLQYF.

The sample holds many counts of this clonotype. The chain uses TRBV7-8 and TRBJ2-3; possibly TRBD2 for D (5 bases). CDR1 and CDR2 from the germline V gene are SGHVS and FQNEAQ. CDR3 size: 14 residues. Trimming removed 7 bases from V and 1 base from J, with 12 bases in between. CDR3 sequence reads: CASKREPRTDTQYF. In nucleotides, the CDR3 is TGTGCCAGCAAGAGGGAGCCTCGCACAGATACGCAGTATTTT.

This clonotype showed up many times. The chain carries TRBV7-9 and TRBJ2-5; D is uncertain. The CDR3 length is 15 residues. Germline assignment: CDR1 SEHNR and CDR2 FQNEAQ (reference sequence). Trimming cost V 1 base and J 4 bases, with 13 bases left between them. CDR3 protein: CASSLGLRRVETQYF. CDR3 DNA: TGTGCCAGCAGCTTAGGGCTCCGACGGGTAGAGACCCAGTACTTC.

V gene TRBV7-7 combines with J gene TRBJ2-1; 10 bases are a match to TRBD2. The V gene's germline CDR1 is SSHAT and CDR2 FNYEAQ (reference sequence). The length of the CDR3 is 13 residues. Losses at the gene ends were 5 bases for V and 8 bases for J; bases not matched to a gene: 3. The CDR3 spells CASSEGLAHEQFF. The CDR3 DNA reads as TGTGCCAGCAGCGAGGGACTAGCGCATGAGCAGTTCTTC.

The chain links TRBV20-1 to TRBJ1-5, with unresolved D. The V gene lost 7 bases and the J gene lost 4 bases, with 8 bases spanning the gap. This CDR3 is 11 amino acids long. The germline gives CDR1 DFQATT, CDR2 SNEGSKA (reference sequence). The CDR3, as DNA: TGCAGTGTCGGCGGGAATCAGCCCCAGCATTTT. Its protein is CSVGGNQPQHF.

This clonotype has just a few counts. The chain uses TRBV28 and TRBJ1-5; TRBD1 might be the D (5 bases). The CDR3 totals 13 residues. The V end was cut by 10 bases, the J end by 3 bases, with 13 bases between. Germline lookup yields CDR1 MDHEN and CDR2 SYDVKM. In DNA form, the CDR3 reads TGTGCCATCCGGGACGGGAACAATCAGCCCCAGCATTTT. Its protein is CAIRDGNNQPQHF.

This clonotype was counted many times. The chain has TRBV25-1 and TRBJ1-2; 9 bases align to TRBD1. CDR1 and CDR2 from the germline V gene are MGHDK and SYGVNS. V was pared by 4 bases and J by 4 bases, with 10 bases of the junction left unmatched. The CDR3 loop spans 16 amino acids. CDR3 loop: CASSGRPGTGTYGYTF. In DNA, the CDR3 is TGTGCCAGCAGTGGACGCCCCGGGACAGGGACCTATGGCTACACCTTC.

This clonotype showed up many times. The chain has TRBV4-2 and TRBJ2-1; unclear D gene. CDR1 LGHNA and CDR2 YNFKEQ come from the germline V gene. The CDR3 consists of 14 residues. The ends were cut back, 1 base at V and 9 bases at J, with 13 bases in the middle. The CDR3 DNA is TGTGCCAGCAGCCAAGCCCTTAGTATGGTTGAGCAGTTCTTC. Translating gives CASSQALSMVEQFF.

The J gene is TRBJ2-1, the V gene TRBV24-1, with TRBD2 matching 13 bases. In germline, CDR1 is KGHDR, CDR2 SFDVKD. CDR3 length: 16 residues. The junction had 7 bases not matched to a gene; V was cut back by 4 bases and J by 8 bases. CDR3 amino acids: CATSEPLAGGIDEQFF. CDR3 sequence (DNA): TGTGCCACCAGTGAGCCACTAGCGGGAGGGATTGATGAGCAGTTCTTC.

This clonotype was found many times. The rearrangement joins TRBV28 to TRBJ1-5; D possibly corresponds to TRBD1 (6 bases). Trimming cost V 5 bases and J 3 bases, with 17 bases left between them. Germline V lookup: CDR1 MDHEN, CDR2 SYDVKM. The CDR3 is 16 residues long. In nucleotides, the CDR3 is TGTGCCAGCAGTCCCTTGAAACAGGGTTACAATCAGCCCCAGCATTTT. It encodes CASSPLKQGYNQPQHF. The whole variable domain, remainder taken from reference TRBV28 and TRBJ1-5, is DVKVTQSSRYLVKRTGEKVFLECVQDMDHENMFWYRQDPGLGLRLIYFSYDVKMKEKGDIPEGYSVSREKKERFSLILESASTNQTSMYLCASSPLKQGYNQPQHFGDGTRLSIL.

This clonotype is a singleton in its sample. An end of the junction does not agree with germline; a read error may underlie this. The chain has TRBV6-5 and TRBJ2-7, with D maybe TRBD2 (5 bases). The CDR3 consists of 16 residues. Germline assignment: CDR1 MNHEY and CDR2 SVGAGI. The CDR3 DNA reads as TGTGCCAGCAGTCACTCGATGCGGGTACGGGCCTACGAGCAGTACTTC. Translation: CASSHSMRVRAYEQYF.

In this sample, this clonotype turned up many times. The rearrangement uses TRBV2 and TRBJ2-2; D is uncertain. There are 13 residues in the CDR3. Per the germline V gene, CDR1 is SNHLY and CDR2 is FYNNEI. V gave up 5 bases and J gave up 7 bases, with 11 bases separating them. CDR3 nucleotide sequence: TGTGCCAGCAGTTGGACGGGTAACGGGGAGCTGTTTTTT. It specifies CASSWTGNGELFF.

The gene calls are TRBV21-1 and TRBJ2-7. TRBV21-1 is designated a pseudogene. The CDR3 covers 17 residues. CDR3 coding DNA: TGTGCCAGCAACGCAAACCGACGGCGACCGAGCCTCTACGAGCAGTACTTC. It yields the protein CASNANRRRPSLYEQYF.

This clonotype has at least ten counts. V gene TRBV12-3 or TRBV12-4 combines with J gene TRBJ1-5; D uncertain. The length of the CDR3 is 13 residues. Trimming removed 6 bases at V and 7 bases at J, with 13 bases between. CDR3 in DNA: TGTGCCAGCAGCGAGGGAGTCGGGCAGCCCCAGCATTTT. Translating gives CASSEGVGQPQHF.

This clonotype was counted between two and nine times. The rearrangement joins TRBV5-1 to TRBJ2-3; perhaps TRBD2 as D (5 bases). This CDR3 comprises 16 residues. Trimming cost V 1 base and J 3 bases, with 15 bases left between them. CDR1 SGHRS and CDR2 YFSETQ come from the germline V gene. CDR3 amino acids: CASSLSPGSGTDTQYF. In DNA form, the CDR3 reads TGCGCCAGCAGCTTGTCCCCGGGAAGCGGAACAGATACGCAGTATTTT.

V and J are TRBV6-2 or TRBV6-3 and TRBJ2-7, with a tentative D call TRBD1 (6 bases). The CDR3 contains 12 residues. Germline CDR1 MNHEY, CDR2 SVGEGT. The V gene lost 4 bases and the J gene lost 3 bases, with 7 bases spanning the gap. The CDR3 sequence: CASSWGHYEQYF. The CDR3 coding sequence is TGTGCCAGCAGTTGGGGACACTACGAGCAGTACTTC.

The sample holds many counts of this clonotype. The CDR3 loop reads CATSGLSNGQTSGANVLTF. The CDR3 bases are TGTGCCACCAGTGGACTTTCAAACGGGCAAACCTCTGGGGCCAACGTCCTGACTTTC. The V call is TRBV24-1, the J call TRBJ2-6; D is ambiguous. CDR3 length equals 19 residues. V was trimmed by 5 bases and J by 0 bases, leaving 19 bases between them. Germline V gene sequence: CDR1 KGHDR, CDR2 SFDVKD.

The CDR3 DNA follows: TGCAGCGTTGAAGCCGGGACAGGGGGAGAGACCCAGTACTTC. It encodes CSVEAGTGGETQYF. The chain combines TRBV29-1 with TRBJ2-5; 11 bases map to TRBD1. V gave up 1 base and J gave up 4 bases; unmatched junction bases: 2. The CDR3 runs to 14 residues. Germline V lookup: CDR1 SQVTM, CDR2 ANQGSEA.

This clonotype has more than one count but fewer than ten. The chain joins TRBV4-3 to TRBJ2-1, with a weak D call TRBD2 (5 bases). Trimming stripped 0 bases from V and 9 bases from J, with 9 bases between. The CDR3 has 13 residues. CDR1 is LGHNA, CDR2 YSLEER, per germline. DNA for the CDR3: TGCGCCAGCAGCCAAGATGAAGGGAGTGAGCAGTTCTTC. Encoded protein: CASSQDEGSEQFF.

The chain combines TRBV28 with TRBJ2-1, with TRBD2 identical over 7 bases. This CDR3 comprises 15 residues. Germline V lookup: CDR1 MDHEN, CDR2 SYDVKM. The V gene end was trimmed by 3 bases and the J gene end by 2 bases; junction bases not matched to a gene: 4. The CDR3 DNA reads TGTGCCAGCAGTTTCCAAGGGACTACCTACAATGAGCAGTTCTTC. Its translation is CASSFQGTTYNEQFF. Variable domain in full (rest from reference TRBV28 and TRBJ2-1): DVKVTQSSRYLVKRTGEKVFLECVQDMDHENMFWYRQDPGLGLRLIYFSYDVKMKEKGDIPEGYSVSREKKERFSLILESASTNQTSMYLCASSFQGTTYNEQFFGPGTRLTVL.

This clonotype turned up a few times. The V call is TRBV12-3 or TRBV12-4, the J call TRBJ1-3; 7 bases line up with TRBD1. The trim removed 5 bases at V and 4 bases at J, leaving 14 bases unmatched. CDR3 length: 17 amino acids. The CDR3 reads CASSPTALTGSGNTIYF. The CDR3 DNA reads TGTGCCAGCAGTCCCACGGCCTTGACAGGGTCCGGAAACACCATATATTTT.